Listed below are T cell receptor beta chains from one sample, sequenced in a study of shared clonotypes between healthy human individuals. Only in-frame clones appear in the TCRdb table, and some are missing; sequencing was by immunoSEQ multiplex PCR. Of more than 850,000 clones listed, approximately 78% are singletons. The sample was memory CD4+ T cells from PBMCs. These receptors were collected from a man younger than 35 in good health. Some clones in this sample may be carry-over from other donors' samples. CDR3s include the opening cysteine and the closing phenylalanine or tryptophan. The D gene is left open where the match is weak. Clone size appears in some rows only: once, few, many, or a class for an expanded clone.

clone_size: NA
d_call: NA
j_call: TRBJ1-3
v_call: TRBV2
cdr3_length: 14
cdr3_aa: CASSGAYSGNTIYF
cdr3_nt: TGTGCCAGCAGTGGGGCCTACTCTGGAAACACCATATATTTT

clone_size: few
d_call: NA
j_call: TRBJ2-2
v_call: TRBV7-9
cdr3_length: 16
cdr3_aa: CASSLAPLFGTGELFF
cdr3_nt: TGTGCCAGCAGCTTAGCCCCTTTATTCGGTACCGGGGAGCTGTTTTTT

clone_size: few
d_call: NA
j_call: TRBJ2-7
v_call: TRBV5-1
cdr3_length: 13
cdr3_aa: CASSSLGPYEQYF
cdr3_nt: TGCGCCAGCAGCTCCCTGGGGCCCTACGAGCAGTACTTC

clone_size: NA
d_call: TRBD2
j_call: TRBJ2-3
v_call: TRBV19
cdr3_length: 14
cdr3_aa: CASSTSGGTDTQYF
cdr3_nt: TGTGCCAGTAGTACCTCGGGGGGGACAGATACGCAGTATTTT

clone_size: NA
d_call: NA
j_call: TRBJ1-5
v_call: TRBV7-2
cdr3_length: 15
cdr3_aa: CASSFTGTFNQPQHF
cdr3_nt: TGTGCCAGCAGCTTTACCGGGACATTCAATCAGCCCCAGCATTTT

clone_size: NA
d_call: NA
j_call: TRBJ2-5
v_call: TRBV6-1
cdr3_length: 15
cdr3_aa: CASSSGGTPQETQYF
cdr3_nt: TGTGCCAGCAGTTCAGGGGGGACCCCCCAAGAGACCCAGTACTTC

clone_size: once
d_call: TRBD2
j_call: TRBJ2-1
v_call: TRBV4-3
cdr3_length: 19
cdr3_aa: CASSHRYQGSGGSYNEQFF
cdr3_nt: TGCGCCAGCAGCCACCGATACCAAGGCAGCGGGGGCTCCTACAATGAGCAGTTCTTC

clone_size: NA
d_call: NA
j_call: TRBJ2-5
v_call: TRBV29-1
cdr3_length: 13
cdr3_aa: CSVGGRLGETQYF
cdr3_nt: TGCAGCGTTGGTGGGCGATTGGGGGAGACCCAGTACTTC

clone_size: NA
d_call: TRBD1
j_call: TRBJ1-2
v_call: TRBV5-1
cdr3_length: 16
cdr3_aa: CASSPGPGTGGSGYTF
cdr3_nt: TGCGCCAGCAGCCCTGGTCCCGGGACAGGAGGAAGTGGCTACACCTTC

clone_size: once
d_call: TRBD1
j_call: TRBJ1-4
v_call: TRBV6-5
cdr3_length: 15
cdr3_aa: CASSSTTGGNEKLFF
cdr3_nt: TGTGCCAGCAGTTCCACGACAGGGGGCAATGAAAAACTGTTTTTT

clone_size: NA
d_call: TRBD1
j_call: TRBJ2-7
v_call: TRBV28
cdr3_length: 13
cdr3_aa: CASSFRTGAIRYF
cdr3_nt: TGTGCCAGCAGTTTCAGGACAGGAGCCATCAGGTACTTC

clone_size: NA
d_call: NA
j_call: TRBJ1-3
v_call: TRBV5-1
cdr3_length: 15
cdr3_aa: CASSGDRGAGNTIYF
cdr3_nt: TGCGCCAGCAGCGGCGACCGAGGGGCTGGAAACACCATATATTTT

clone_size: NA
d_call: TRBD1
j_call: TRBJ1-1
v_call: TRBV9
cdr3_length: 16
cdr3_aa: CASSVGIGQGGTEAFF
cdr3_nt: TGTGCCAGCAGCGTAGGAATAGGACAGGGAGGCACTGAAGCTTTCTTT

clone_size: NA
d_call: NA
j_call: TRBJ2-2
v_call: TRBV19
cdr3_length: 14
cdr3_aa: CASNHRDYTGELFF
cdr3_nt: TGTGCCAGTAATCACCGGGACTACACCGGGGAGCTGTTTTTT

clone_size: NA
d_call: TRBD2
j_call: TRBJ2-7
v_call: TRBV11-2
cdr3_length: 16
cdr3_aa: CASSPIRGGSGVEQYF
cdr3_nt: TGTGCCAGCAGCCCCATAAGAGGCGGGAGTGGGGTCGAGCAGTACTTC

clone_size: NA
d_call: NA
j_call: TRBJ1-5
v_call: TRBV15
cdr3_length: 15
cdr3_aa: CATSRAGGFDQPQHF
cdr3_nt: TGTGCCACCAGCAGAGCTGGGGGGTTCGATCAGCCCCAGCATTTT

clone_size: NA
d_call: TRBD2
j_call: TRBJ2-3
v_call: TRBV5-1
cdr3_length: 16
cdr3_aa: CASSLEPSGDTDTQYF
cdr3_nt: TGCGCCAGCAGCTTGGAACCTAGCGGGGACACAGATACGCAGTATTTT

clone_size: NA
d_call: NA
j_call: TRBJ1-1
v_call: TRBV5-1
cdr3_length: 15
cdr3_aa: CASSLLFVGNTEAFF
cdr3_nt: TGCGCCAGCAGCCTGTTATTTGTGGGGAACACTGAAGCTTTCTTT

clone_size: NA
d_call: TRBD1
j_call: TRBJ1-4
v_call: TRBV19
cdr3_length: 16
cdr3_aa: CASSTFGQGANEKLFF
cdr3_nt: TGTGCCAGTAGTACCTTCGGACAGGGCGCTAATGAAAAACTGTTTTTT

clone_size: NA
d_call: TRBD2
j_call: TRBJ2-7
v_call: TRBV19
cdr3_length: 15
cdr3_aa: CASSVRLAGWDEQYF
cdr3_nt: TGTGCCAGTAGTGTCAGACTAGCGGGTTGGGACGAGCAGTACTTC

clone_size: few
d_call: TRBD1
j_call: TRBJ2-7
v_call: TRBV10-1
cdr3_length: 13
cdr3_aa: CARVRDRGREQYF
cdr3_nt: TGCGCCAGGGTGCGGGACAGGGGGCGCGAGCAGTACTTC

clone_size: NA
d_call: TRBD1
j_call: TRBJ1-2
v_call: TRBV19
cdr3_length: 15
cdr3_aa: CASSIIDRGFAGYTF
cdr3_nt: TGTGCCAGTAGTATTATCGACAGGGGATTTGCTGGCTACACCTTC

clone_size: NA
d_call: TRBD2
j_call: TRBJ2-2
v_call: TRBV7-3
cdr3_length: 17
cdr3_aa: CASSPRAGTSGTGELFF
cdr3_nt: TGTGCCAGCAGCCCTCGGGCTGGGACTAGCGGGACCGGGGAGCTGTTTTTT

clone_size: NA
d_call: NA
j_call: TRBJ2-5
v_call: TRBV5-6
cdr3_length: 14
cdr3_aa: CASSSMTGGETQYF
cdr3_nt: TGTGCCAGCAGCTCCATGACAGGAGGAGAGACCCAGTACTTC

clone_size: NA
d_call: NA
j_call: TRBJ1-1
v_call: TRBV4-1
cdr3_length: 15
cdr3_aa: CASSQDPSRATEAFF
cdr3_nt: TGCGCCAGCAGCCAAGATCCGTCCCGGGCCACTGAAGCTTTCTTT

clone_size: NA
d_call: NA
j_call: TRBJ1-1
v_call: TRBV5-4
cdr3_length: 13
cdr3_aa: CASSLAGATEAFF
cdr3_nt: TGTGCCAGCAGCTTGGCCGGGGCAACTGAAGCTTTCTTT

clone_size: NA
d_call: NA
j_call: TRBJ1-5
v_call: TRBV19
cdr3_length: 16
cdr3_aa: CASRSLKDGRNQPQHF
cdr3_nt: TGTGCCAGTCGGTCATTGAAGGACGGTCGCAATCAGCCCCAGCATTTT

clone_size: NA
d_call: NA
j_call: TRBJ2-5
v_call: TRBV7-6
cdr3_length: 17
cdr3_aa: CASSLGGQRASQETQYF
cdr3_nt: TGTGCCAGCAGCTTAGGGGGCCAGCGGGCGTCCCAAGAGACCCAGTACTTC

clone_size: NA
d_call: NA
j_call: TRBJ1-2
v_call: TRBV27
cdr3_length: 15
cdr3_aa: CASSLYRGLGYGYTF
cdr3_nt: TGTGCCAGCAGTTTATATCGGGGGCTTGGCTATGGCTACACCTTC

clone_size: many
d_call: NA
j_call: TRBJ2-7
v_call: TRBV10-2
cdr3_length: 12
cdr3_aa: CASQLRANEQYF
cdr3_nt: TGCGCCAGCCAGTTGAGAGCAAACGAGCAGTACTTC

clone_size: NA
d_call: NA
j_call: TRBJ2-6
v_call: TRBV5-3
cdr3_length: 18
cdr3_aa: CARSTGRQEDRGANVLTF
cdr3_nt: TGTGCCAGAAGCACGGGTCGACAGGAGGATCGGGGGGCCAACGTCCTGACTTTC

clone_size: NA
d_call: NA
j_call: TRBJ2-6
v_call: TRBV28
cdr3_length: 19
cdr3_aa: CASSFLGAGRSSGANVLTF
cdr3_nt: TGTGCCAGCAGCTTCCTAGGGGCGGGGAGAAGCTCTGGGGCCAACGTCCTGACTTTC